A selection of T cell receptor beta chains follows, all from one sample in a study of OX40 agonist ivuxolimab in advanced cancers. Sequenced by immunoSEQ multiplex PCR; TCRdb stores in-frame clones only, minus some. The sample includes approximately 57,000 clones, 75% to 85% seen only once; the top ten take over 3%. Material: CD4+ or CD8+ T cells sorted from blood, obtained in a trial of the OX40 agonist ivuxolimab. The receptors were sampled from an adult with an advanced solid tumor such as melanoma, head and neck, liver or kidney cancer. Each CDR3 is given with its conserved first and last residue. Each record gives: J gene, clone size, V gene, D gene, CDR3 DNA, CDR3 protein. A D gene is named only where the DNA matches it firmly. A clone size is listed for some rows: how often the clone was seen (once, few, many), or a class if it is expanded.

J gene: TRBJ2-5
clone size: .
V gene: TRBV5-1
D gene: TRBD2
CDR3 DNA: TGCGCCAGCAGCACTGGGACTAGCGAACAAGAGACCCAGTACTTC
CDR3 protein: CASSTGTSEQETQYF

J gene: TRBJ1-1
clone size: .
V gene: TRBV19
D gene: TRBD1
CDR3 DNA: TGTGCCAGTAGTACCTTATCAGACAGGGGGCTCGGTGAAGCTTTCTTT
CDR3 protein: CASSTLSDRGLGEAFF

J gene: TRBJ1-4
clone size: few
V gene: TRBV29-1
D gene: .
CDR3 DNA: TGCAGCGCTGGAACGGCTAATGAAAAACTGTTTTTT
CDR3 protein: CSAGTANEKLFF

J gene: TRBJ2-5
clone size: .
V gene: TRBV11-2
D gene: .
CDR3 DNA: TGTGCCAGCAGCACCCGGGCAATAGGAGAGACCCAGTACTTC
CDR3 protein: CASSTRAIGETQYF

J gene: TRBJ1-4
clone size: .
V gene: TRBV6-5
D gene: TRBD1
CDR3 DNA: TGTGCCAGCGGCCAATTAGGACAGGGTAATGAAAAACTGTTTTTT
CDR3 protein: CASGQLGQGNEKLFF

J gene: TRBJ2-5
clone size: .
V gene: TRBV18
D gene: .
CDR3 DNA: TGTGCCAGCTCACCTTTTGAGACCCAGTACTTC
CDR3 protein: CASSPFETQYF

J gene: TRBJ1-2
clone size: .
V gene: TRBV7-9
D gene: .
CDR3 DNA: TGTGCCAGCAGCTCGCTTGCCTATGGCTACACCTTC
CDR3 protein: CASSSLAYGYTF

J gene: TRBJ1-5
clone size: .
V gene: TRBV27
D gene: TRBD1
CDR3 DNA: TGTGCCAGCAGTTCCCAGGGACAGGCCAATCAGCCCCAGCATTTT
CDR3 protein: CASSSQGQANQPQHF

J gene: TRBJ1-2
clone size: .
V gene: TRBV5-4
D gene: .
CDR3 DNA: TGTGCCAGCAGCTTCAGGGAGCTCCCTATAATAGGCACCTTC
CDR3 protein: CASSFRELPIIGTF

J gene: TRBJ2-1
clone size: .
V gene: TRBV9
D gene: .
CDR3 DNA: TGTGCCAGCAGCGTAGAACGGGAGCGGTACAATGAGCAGTTCTTC
CDR3 protein: CASSVERERYNEQFF

J gene: TRBJ2-1
clone size: .
V gene: TRBV5-1
D gene: .
CDR3 DNA: TGCGCCAGCCTAGGGGGTAATGAGCAGTTCTTC
CDR3 protein: CASLGGNEQFF

J gene: TRBJ1-5
clone size: once
V gene: TRBV6-1
D gene: .
CDR3 DNA: TGTGCCAGCAGTGAATTTAGTGGCGCTTATAGCAATCAGCCCCAGCATTTT
CDR3 protein: CASSEFSGAYSNQPQHF

J gene: TRBJ2-7
clone size: .
V gene: TRBV6-5
D gene: .
CDR3 DNA: TGTGCCAGCCTCAGGGAGGGGGAGGCTAGGTACGAGCAGTACTTC
CDR3 protein: CASLREGEARYEQYF

J gene: TRBJ2-2
clone size: .
V gene: TRBV10-2
D gene: .
CDR3 DNA: TGCGCCAGCAGTGAGGGGCGGATTTCGAACACCGGGGAGCTGTTTTTT
CDR3 protein: CASSEGRISNTGELFF

J gene: TRBJ2-7
clone size: .
V gene: TRBV7-6
D gene: .
CDR3 DNA: TGTGCCAGCAGTTCAGCCCCTTCGGGGGCCGAGCAGTACTTC
CDR3 protein: CASSSAPSGAEQYF

J gene: TRBJ1-2
clone size: .
V gene: TRBV15
D gene: TRBD1
CDR3 DNA: TGTGCCACCAGCAGAGACCGGACAGGGGCGGCTTCTGGCTACACCTTC
CDR3 protein: CATSRDRTGAASGYTF

J gene: TRBJ1-2
clone size: .
V gene: TRBV27
D gene: TRBD1
CDR3 DNA: TGTGCCAGCAGTCCCACACAGGGGATCCCCTATGGCTACACCTTC
CDR3 protein: CASSPTQGIPYGYTF